A single sample gave rise to the 11 T cell receptor beta chains below, sequenced in a study of blood T cell repertoires in COVID-19. Clones were sequenced by immunoSEQ multiplex PCR, and TCRdb holds only the in-frame ones, with some missing. Here the sample spans some 180,000 clones, roughly 78% being singletons. Sequencing was performed on peripheral blood. The receptors were sampled from an elderly woman with active or convalescent COVID-19.

The V and J genes are TRBV29-1 and TRBJ1-2, with D possibly being TRBD1 (5 bases). The V end lost 7 bases, the J end lost 4 bases, and 13 bases lay between the germline ends. The CDR3 covers 12 residues. Germline V gene lookup returns CDR1 SQVTM and CDR2 ANQGSEA. The CDR3 region has the DNA TGCAGCGCGGGGGAGATGGGCTATGGCTACACCTTC. This codes for CSAGEMGYGYTF. Full variable domain (missing parts from reference TRBV29-1 and TRBJ1-2): SAVISQKPSRDICQRGTSLTIQCQVDSQVTMMFWYRQQPGQSLTLIATANQGSEATYESGFVIDKFPISRPNLTFSTLTVSNMSPEDSSIYLCSAGEMGYGYTFGSGTRLTVV.

V usage is TRBV6-6 and J usage is TRBJ2-3, with 11 bases aligning to TRBD2. V gave up 5 bases and J gave up 5 bases; unmatched junction bases: 12. The germline V gene encodes CDR1 MNHNY and CDR2 SVGAGI (reference sequence). CDR3 length equals 17 residues. The CDR3 nucleotides are TGTGCCAGCAGTCAATTTGCCGCGCTAGCGGGAGGAGATACGCAGTATTTT. Amino acids: CASSQFAALAGGDTQYF.

This clone was observed a few times. The chain has TRBV28 and TRBJ1-2; possibly TRBD1 for D (6 bases). V lost 6 bases and J lost 3, with 20 bases in between. This CDR3 region has 16 residues. In germline, CDR1 is MDHEN, CDR2 SYDVKM. The CDR3 bases are TGTGCCAGCAGCCCCTCCCAACAGGGCACTTACTATGGCTACACCTTC. This sequence encodes CASSPSQQGTYYGYTF.

The V gene is TRBV6-5, the J gene TRBJ2-5; no reliable D call. Germline CDR1 is MNHEY and CDR2 is SVGAGI. The CDR3 has 13 residues. Between the trimmed V and J ends, which lost 5 bases and 5 bases, there was a span of 12 bases. CDR3 nucleotides: TGTGCCAGCAGTCCAGGATCCAGGGAGACCCAGTACTTC. Encoded protein: CASSPGSRETQYF.

The CDR3 sequence is CASSIQGTTGNTIYF. As DNA, the CDR3 is TGTGCCAGTAGTATTCAGGGAACTACTGGAAACACCATATATTTT. This chain joins TRBV19 and TRBJ1-3; tentatively, D is TRBD1 (5 bases). Germline values: CDR1 LNHDA, CDR2 SQIVND (reference sequence). The CDR3 totals 15 residues. V was clipped by 3 bases and J by 2 bases, with 11 bases between them.

This sequence joins TRBV11-2 and TRBJ2-3, with TRBD1 identical over 9 bases. The germline gives CDR1 SGHAT, CDR2 FQNNGV. This CDR3 comprises 14 residues. The ends lost 3 bases at V and 4 bases at J; junction bases unmatched: 2. The CDR3 loop is CASSLDRGSDTQYF. In nucleotides, the CDR3 is TGTGCCAGCAGCTTGGACAGGGGCTCAGATACGCAGTATTTT.

This chain joins TRBV4-3 and TRBJ1-6; tentative D call: TRBD1 (6 bases). Trimming took 2 bases from V and 8 from J, leaving 7 bases between them. The V gene's germline CDR1 is LGHNA and CDR2 YSLEER. This CDR3 comprises 13 residues. CDR3 sequence (DNA): TGCGCCAGCAGCCAAACAGGGCATTCACCCCTCCACTTT. The encoded protein is CASSQTGHSPLHF.

This clone was picked up one time. The V gene is TRBV28, the J gene TRBJ1-2; TRBD1 is a possible D gene (5 bases). Between the trimmed V and J ends, which lost 9 bases and 6 bases, there was a span of 11 bases. Per germline, CDR1 MDHEN and CDR2 SYDVKM. The CDR3 is 11 amino acids. CDR3 nucleotides: TGTGCCAGGGGGGGGTCCGATGGCTACACCTTC. This encodes CARGGSDGYTF.

A few counts support this clone. This chain uses TRBV7-7 with TRBJ2-2; 11 bases are shared with TRBD2. This CDR3 is built from 16 residues. Per the germline V gene, CDR1 is SSHAT and CDR2 is FNYEAQ (reference sequence). The J segment lost 1 base and the V segment lost 5 bases, leaving 3 bases of the junction unmatched. The CDR3 sequence is CASSPTSGGNTGELFF. The CDR3 bases are TGTGCCAGCAGCCCAACTAGCGGGGGGAACACCGGGGAGCTGTTTTTT.

Notes on this clone: This sample also contains other DNA sequences that code for the same CDR3. This chain joins TRBV2 and TRBJ1-1; the D gene is possibly TRBD1 (6 bases). The CDR3 loop spans 14 amino acids. Germline V gene lookup returns CDR1 SNHLY and CDR2 FYNNEI. The ends were cut back, 4 bases at V and 1 base at J, with 10 bases in the middle. CDR3 DNA sequence: TGTGCCAGCAGTGTCAGGACAGCGAACACTGAAGCTTTCTTT. It is translated as CASSVRTANTEAFF.

The rearrangement uses TRBV5-1 and TRBJ2-3; TRBD1 might be the D (6 bases). This CDR3 region has 15 residues. CDR1 is SGHRS and CDR2 is YFSETQ in the germline V gene. V lost 0 bases and J 1 base, leaving 9 bases between the germline ends. CDR3: CASSLVAGGTDTQYF. The CDR3 region has the DNA TGCGCCAGCAGCTTGGTGGCAGGGGGCACAGATACGCAGTATTTT.